This TCR beta chain was identified in a study of blood T cell repertoires in COVID-19. In germline, CDR1 is SEHNR, CDR2 FQNEAQ (reference sequence). Trimming took off 1 base at V and 1 base at J, with 7 bases between the two ends. The CDR3 extends over 14 amino acids. Generated by immunoSEQ multiplex PCR, the TCRdb table keeps only in-frame clones and is missing some. The sample lists about 210,000 clones, approximately 84% occurring once. The rearrangement links TRBV7-9 to TRBJ2-5, with D uncertain. The source is a woman aged 45-65 years with active or convalescent COVID-19. The specimen was peripheral blood. CDR3 nucleotides: TGTGCCAGCAGCTTAGGGCACCTCCAAGAGACCCAGTACTTC. Translated: CASSLGHLQETQYF. Drawing the rest from reference TRBV7-9 and TRBJ2-5, the complete variable domain is DTGVSQNPRHKITKRGQNVTFRCDPISEHNRLYWYRQTLGQGPEFLTYFQNEAQLEKSRLLSDRFSAERPKGSFSTLEIQRTEQGDSAMYLCASSLGHLQETQYFGPGTRLLVL.